The 26 T cell receptor beta chains reported below all come from one sample, sequenced in a study of regulatory T cells in long-lasting Graves disease. Construction of the TCR beta libraries employed iRepertoire HTBI primers in conjunction with Arm-PCR of CDR3 regions. TCRdb reanalysed the multiplex PCR reads using MiXCR and keeps one entry per CDR3 protein. The sample contains about 220,000 distinct CDR3 sequences, around a fifth of which appear only once. Time point reported: newly diagnosed GD, antithyroid drugs for less than 3 months. Following extraction of RNA from PBMCs, that RNA was used to make the TCR library. These same data were also listed under a study on T cells in Graves' hyperthyroidism and ophthalmopathy.

The sequenced sample was peripheral blood mononuclear cells (PBMCs), obtained at new diagnosis, from a patient treated with antithyroid drugs. The source of these receptors is a woman aged 25 to 45 with Graves disease.

This clonotype was counted at least ten times. The genes are TRBV5-1 and TRBJ2-1; no clear D gene. The CDR3 covers 14 residues. V was trimmed by 0 bases and J by 6 bases, leaving 10 bases between them. CDR1 is SGHRS and CDR2 is YFSETQ in the germline V gene. The CDR3 region is CASSLEPRSNEQFF. The CDR3 DNA reads as TGCGCCAGCAGCTTGGAGCCTAGAAGCAATGAGCAGTTCTTC.

This clonotype was picked up many times. The chain employs TRBV27 and TRBJ2-7, with TRBD2 matching 10 bases. V dropped 2 bases and J dropped 6; count of bases not matched to a gene: 7. The germline V gene has CDR1 MNHEY and CDR2 SMNVEV (reference sequence). CDR3 size: 15 residues. The CDR3 region has the DNA TGTGCCAGCAGTTTAGAAGCGGGAGGGGCCTCCGAGCAGTACTTC. Translated: CASSLEAGGASEQYF.

The table lists this clonotype with many counts. V gene TRBV6-1 combines with J gene TRBJ1-5, with D hard to call. The CDR3 runs 14 residues. Trimming left V 8 bases short and J 2 bases short, with 13 bases between. CDR1 and CDR2 (germline): MNHNS, SASEGT. The chain's CDR3 is CASADGGGNQPQHF. The CDR3 DNA reads TGTGCCAGCGCTGACGGTGGGGGCAATCAGCCCCAGCATTTT.

This clonotype was counted at least ten times. V is TRBV5-1 and J is TRBJ1-1; D remains unclear. Germline CDR1 is SGHRS and CDR2 is YFSETQ. With 1 base removed from V and 0 bases from J, the gap between germline ends came to 7 bases. The CDR3 has 14 residues. This CDR3 reads CASSLWDMNTEAFF. CDR3 sequence (DNA): TGCGCCAGCAGCTTGTGGGATATGAACACTGAAGCTTTCTTT. Drawing the rest from reference TRBV5-1 and TRBJ1-1, the complete variable domain is KAGVTQTPRYLIKTRGQQVTLSCSPISGHRSVSWYQQTPGQGLQFLFEYFSETQRNKGNFPGRFSGRQFSNSRSEMNVSTLELGDSALYLCASSLWDMNTEAFFGQGTRLTVV.

This clonotype was recorded at least ten times. J is TRBJ1-5 and V is TRBV28; D remains ambiguous. Trimming left V 2 bases short and J 4 bases short, with 12 bases between. Germline values: CDR1 MDHEN, CDR2 SYDVKM. This CDR3 has 15 amino acids. The CDR3 DNA follows: TGTGCCAGCAGTTTACGAGTTAGGTTTAATCAGCCCCAGCATTTT. Protein: CASSLRVRFNQPQHF.

This clonotype was seen at least ten times. At one end the junction does not follow the germline gene, possibly because of a read error. The rearrangement uses TRBV20-1 and TRBJ2-3; D is unclear. Germline V CDR1 and CDR2: DFQATT, SNEGSKA (reference sequence). The CDR3 extends over 14 amino acids. CDR3 nucleotides: TGCAGTGCCAGAGCTAGGTATGAGGCAGATACGCAGTATTTT. It is translated as CSARARYEADTQYF.

This clonotype was seen many times. This chain connects TRBV12-3 or TRBV12-4 to TRBJ2-1; 8 bases agree with TRBD1. The CDR3 contains 15 residues. V shed 3 bases and J 9 bases; nucleotides not matched to a gene: 10. This CDR3 is CASSFFPGGFGEQFF. The CDR3 region has the DNA TGTGCCAGCAGTTTTTTTCCAGGGGGCTTCGGTGAGCAGTTCTTC.

This clonotype has a handful of counts. The V and J genes are TRBV20-1 and TRBJ2-7; D not resolved. Germline CDR1 is DFQATT and CDR2 is SNEGSKA (reference sequence). The CDR3 is 13 residues long. Between the trimmed V and J ends, which lost 1 base and 3 bases, there was a span of 10 bases. Written as DNA, the CDR3 is TGCAGTGCTAGAGGTGGGTCGATCTACGAGCAGTACTTC. Protein: CSARGGSIYEQYF.

This clonotype was counted ten times or more. The chain has TRBV2 and TRBJ1-5, with 7 bases lining up with TRBD1. This CDR3 is 13 amino acids long. CDR1 is SNHLY, CDR2 FYNNEI, per germline. The trim removed 3 bases at V and 7 bases at J, leaving 3 bases unmatched. The CDR3 loop is CASSDYRGQPQHF. The CDR3 DNA reads as TGTGCCAGCAGTGATTACAGGGGACAGCCCCAGCATTTT.

This clonotype was seen a few times. The gene calls are TRBV20-1 and TRBJ2-3, with 7 positions matching TRBD1. The J segment lost 5 bases and the V segment lost 5 bases, leaving 4 bases of the junction unmatched. CDR3 length: 12 amino acids. CDR1 and CDR2 from the germline V gene are DFQATT and SNEGSKA (reference sequence). The CDR3 nucleotides are TGCAGTGCTGACAGGGTTGAAGATACGCAGTATTTT. Amino acid sequence: CSADRVEDTQYF.

This clonotype appeared many times. The V and J genes are TRBV7-9 and TRBJ1-1; no clear D gene. The CDR3 totals 14 residues. Germline values: CDR1 SEHNR, CDR2 FQNEAQ (reference sequence). Trimming stripped 0 bases from V and 4 bases from J, with 9 bases between. CDR3 DNA sequence: TGTGCCAGCAGCTTAGCCGAAAGGCTCACTGAAGCTTTCTTT. Translated, it gives CASSLAERLTEAFF.

The rearrangement links TRBV2 to TRBJ2-5; 9 bases are shared with TRBD2. The J call is in doubt because the DNA end fits TRBJ2-1 better. In germline, CDR1 is SNHLY, CDR2 FYNNEI. This CDR3 is 16 amino acids long. The CDR3 here is CASYQPSGRGGNEQFF. The CDR3 DNA reads TGTGCCAGCTACCAGCCTAGCGGGCGGGGGGGCAATGAGCAGTTCTTC.

The V and J genes are TRBV7-9 and TRBJ1-6; the D is unclear. Trimming cost V 1 base and J 7 bases, with 5 bases left between them. The CDR3 is 13 residues long. Germline CDR1 SEHNR, CDR2 FQNEAQ (reference sequence). The CDR3 sequence is CASSLEGNSPLHF. CDR3 DNA: TGTGCCAGCAGCTTAGAGGGCAATTCACCCCTCCACTTT.

This clonotype was seen a handful of times. A read error may be the cause here, since a much bigger clone is one base away. The chain has TRBV5-1 and TRBJ2-1; D is possibly TRBD2 (5 bases). The V and J ends lost 3 bases and 3 bases respectively, with 7 bases between them. Germline CDR1 is SGHRS and CDR2 is YFSETQ. The CDR3 has 13 amino acids. CDR3 protein: CASSSDFYNEQFF. The DNA for the CDR3 is TGCGCCAGCAGCTCGGACTTCTACAATGAGCAGTTCTTC.

Worth noting for this clonotype: Being one base from a much bigger clone, this may be a read error. This chain uses TRBV30 with TRBJ1-1; tentatively, D is TRBD1 (5 bases). The CDR3 contains 16 residues. Germline CDR1 GTSNPN, CDR2 SVGIG (reference sequence). The CDR3 loop is CAWSDIQGGGNSEAFF. For the CDR3, the DNA is TGTGCCTGGAGTGACATTCAGGGAGGCGGAAACAGTGAAGCTTTCTTT. Together with reference TRBV30 and TRBJ1-1, the CDR3 gives the full variable domain: SQTIHQWPATLVQPVGSPLSLECTVEGTSNPNLYWYRQAAGRGLQLLFYSVGIGQISSEVPQNLSASRPQDRQFILSSKKLLLSDSGFYLCAWSDIQGGGNSEAFFGQGTRLTVV.

This clonotype was found many times. The V call is TRBV12-3 or TRBV12-4, the J call TRBJ2-2; 8 bases line up with TRBD2. The CDR3 is 14 residues long. V shed 2 bases and J 6 bases; nucleotides not matched to a gene: 2. In DNA form, the CDR3 reads TGTGCCAGCAGTTTAAGGACTAGCCCCGGGGAGCTGTTTTTT. Residues: CASSLRTSPGELFF.

The V call is TRBV4-2, the J call TRBJ2-5; D is perhaps TRBD2 (7 bases). The CDR3 runs 16 residues. Deletions cut 4 bases from V and 2 bases from J, with 17 bases between. Germline assignment: CDR1 LGHNA and CDR2 YNFKEQ. The CDR3 coding sequence is TGTGCCAGCAGCCTCGAGGGGGGGGGGCGTCAAGAGACCCAGTACTTC. It translates to CASSLEGGGRQETQYF.

This clonotype occurred many times. J is TRBJ2-3 and V is TRBV12-3 or TRBV12-4, with a tentative D call TRBD1 (5 bases). The CDR3 is 14 amino acids. V was trimmed by 5 bases and J by 4 bases, leaving 13 bases between them. The CDR3 bases are TGTGCCAGCAGTCGCCAGGGTAGGGCAGATACGCAGTATTTT. Its protein product is CASSRQGRADTQYF.

The chain uses TRBV2 and TRBJ1-1, with TRBD1 as a possible D gene (5 bases). The CDR3 has 13 amino acids. Trimming cost V 5 bases and J 4 bases, with 11 bases left between them. Germline lookup yields CDR1 SNHLY and CDR2 FYNNEI. CDR3 sequence (DNA): TGTGCCAGCAGTTCCGGGGACGGCACTGAAGCTTTCTTT. This translates into CASSSGDGTEAFF.

The CDR3: CSAIRGQQCTF. The CDR3 DNA follows: TGCAGTGCTATCCGAGGACAGCAGTGCACCTTC. This chain joins TRBV20-1 and TRBJ1-2; D possibly corresponds to TRBD1 (6 bases). V gave up 4 bases and J gave up 13 bases, with 16 bases separating them. This CDR3 is built from 11 residues. CDR1 DFQATT and CDR2 SNEGSKA come from the germline V gene (reference sequence).

This clonotype was counted a few times. V usage is TRBV30 and J usage is TRBJ1-4; 7 nucleotides line up with TRBD1. CDR3 length: 15 amino acids. Per the germline V gene, CDR1 is GTSNPN and CDR2 is SVGIG (reference sequence). The V segment lost 3 bases and the J segment 7 bases; nucleotides outside the gene matches: 11. CDR3 residues: CAWSAPGGQTEKLFF. DNA for the CDR3: TGTGCCTGGAGCGCCCCCGGGGGACAGACTGAAAAACTGTTTTTT. The complete variable domain, with remaining parts taken from reference TRBV30 and TRBJ1-4, reads SQTIHQWPATLVQPVGSPLSLECTVEGTSNPNLYWYRQAAGRGLQLLFYSVGIGQISSEVPQNLSASRPQDRQFILSSKKLLLSDSGFYLCAWSAPGGQTEKLFFGSGTQLSVL.

Note on this clonotype: Possible read error: a much larger clone is one base away. The CDR3, as DNA: TGTGCCAGCAGCTCAGGGGACTACAATCAGCCCCAGCCTTTT. It specifies CASSSGDYNQPQPF. This chain links TRBV11-1 with TRBJ1-5, with a tentative D call TRBD1 (6 bases). Germline lookup yields CDR1 SGHAT and CDR2 FQDESV (reference sequence). The CDR3 is 14 amino acids. Based on the CDR3 plus reference TRBV11-1 and TRBJ1-5, the full variable domain is EAEVAQSPRYKITEKSQAVAFWCDPISGHATLYWYRQILGQGPELLVQFQDESVVDDSQLPKDRFSAERLKGVDSTLKIQPAELGDSAMYLCASSSGDYNQPQPFGDGTRLSIL.

This clonotype was detected ten times or more. The chain uses TRBV20-1 and TRBJ2-1; 7 bases align to TRBD2. The ends lost 6 bases at V and 10 bases at J; junction bases unmatched: 6. Germline loops: CDR1 DFQATT, CDR2 SNEGSKA (reference sequence). This CDR3 is 11 amino acids long. CDR3 protein: CSAPSGLEQFF. CDR3 bases: TGCAGTGCCCCTAGCGGCTTAGAGCAGTTCTTC.

This clonotype was counted many times. The chain joins TRBV2 to TRBJ2-7; maybe TRBD2 (7 bases). The CDR3 extends over 15 amino acids. Germline V lookup: CDR1 SNHLY, CDR2 FYNNEI. V was cut by 6 bases and J by 4 bases, with 19 bases left in between. The CDR3 DNA is TGTGCCAGCAGAAGGGGGGGAAGCGCCGCTTACGAGCAGTACTTC. Protein: CASRRGGSAAYEQYF.

With regard to this clonotype: A far bigger clonotype differs at one base, so this is likely a read error. The V and J genes are TRBV11-2 and TRBJ2-1; 7 positions agree with TRBD1. The CDR3 runs to 14 residues. CDR1 is SGHAT, CDR2 FQNNGV, per germline. V gave up 5 bases and J gave up 4 bases; unmatched junction bases: 5. The CDR3 protein is CASSRDSLYNEQFF. In DNA form, the CDR3 reads TGTGCCAGCAGCCGGGACAGTCTATACAATGAGCAGTTCTTC.

This clonotype was seen repeatedly, ten times or more. The chain has TRBV13 and TRBJ2-7; D unclear. The CDR3 contains 14 residues. V lost 5 bases and J lost 1, with 12 bases in between. From germline, CDR1 is PRHDT and CDR2 FYEKMQ (reference sequence). The CDR3 reads CASSPLGRSYEQYF. Written as DNA, the CDR3 is TGTGCCAGCAGCCCCCTCGGCCGGTCCTACGAGCAGTACTTC.